The rows below give T cell receptor beta chains drawn from one sample of a study of blood T cell repertoires in COVID-19. The repertoire was sequenced with immunoSEQ multiplex PCR; TCRdb's copy has only in-frame clones and lacks some. The table includes about 150,000 clones, approximately 80% detected once. Sequenced material: peripheral blood. These receptors came from a woman between 55 and 75 years old with COVID-19, enrolled during active disease. Both conserved end residues are part of each CDR3. Fields, in order: J gene, clone size, V gene, D gene, CDR3 DNA, CDR3 protein. A D gene is named only where the DNA matches it firmly. Size tells how often a clone was seen (once, few, many) or the class of an expanded clone, and some rows leave it out.

>TRBJ2-5|.|TRBV5-1|TRBD2
TGCGCCAGCAGCTTAGGGGGACTAGCCTTAGGCGAGACCCAGTACTTC
CASSLGGLALGETQYF
>TRBJ2-3|.|TRBV6-5|TRBD1
TGTGCCAGCAGCATACAGGGGGCCGCAGATACGCAGTATTTT
CASSIQGAADTQYF
>TRBJ2-1|.|TRBV15|TRBD2
TGTGCCACCTTAGCGGGAGCATACAATGAGCAGTTCTTC
CATLAGAYNEQFF
>TRBJ1-1|medium-sized|TRBV19|.
TGTGCCAGTAGTATGGACACTCGGAACACTGAAGCTTTCTTT
CASSMDTRNTEAFF
>TRBJ1-5|.|TRBV7-8|.
TGTGCCAGCAGCCCGCGGGGGGGGAATCAGCCCCAGCATTTT
CASSPRGGNQPQHF
>TRBJ1-6|.|TRBV18|TRBD1
TGTGCCAGCTCACCGGAGACCGGACAGGGCCGTTCACCCCTCCACTTT
CASSPETGQGRSPLHF
>TRBJ2-1|.|TRBV7-9|.
TGTGCCAGCAGCACTGGACATAGCTCCTACAATGAGCAGTTCTTC
CASSTGHSSYNEQFF
>TRBJ1-1|.|TRBV5-1|.
TGCGCCAGCGCGAAACAGGCTTCGAACACTGAAGCTTTCTTT
CASAKQASNTEAFF
>TRBJ1-3|.|TRBV7-8|.
TGTGCCAGCAGCTTAGTCCTCTCTGGAAACACCATATATTTT
CASSLVLSGNTIYF
>TRBJ2-2|.|TRBV18|TRBD1
TGTGCCAGCTCACCTAGCTCCGGGACAGGGGGCACCGGGGAGCTGTTTTTT
CASSPSSGTGGTGELFF
>TRBJ1-2|.|TRBV29-1|.
TGCAGCGTTGGGCCTGACAGTAACTATGGCTACACCTTC
CSVGPDSNYGYTF
>TRBJ2-1|many|TRBV11-3|.
TGTGCCAGCAGCTCTGGCAGGGGATCGGGCAATGAGCAGTTCTTC
CASSSGRGSGNEQFF
>TRBJ1-1|.|TRBV27|TRBD1
TGTGCCAGCAGTTTATCGGCAGGGGGGTCCTCGAGAGCTTTCTTT
CASSLSAGGSSRAFF
>TRBJ1-1|.|TRBV7-3|TRBD1
TGTGCCAGCAGCATTACAGGGGGCGACACTGAAGCTTTCTTT
CASSITGGDTEAFF
>TRBJ2-7|few|TRBV6-5|TRBD2
TGTGCCAGCAGTTCCCCTAGCGGGAGCTCCTACGAGCAGTACTTC
CASSSPSGSSYEQYF
>TRBJ1-1|.|TRBV10-1|.
TGCGCCAGCAGTGAAAACGACTACACTGAAGCCTTCTTT
CASSENDYTEAFF
>TRBJ2-1|once|TRBV9|TRBD2
TGTGCCAGCAGCGTTGATAGCGGGGGGTACAATGAGCAGTTCTTC
CASSVDSGGYNEQFF
>TRBJ1-1|once|TRBV2|.
TGTGCCAGCAGTCGCCAAAAGACGGGTGAAGCTTTCTTT
CASSRQKTGEAFF
>TRBJ2-5|.|TRBV18|.
TGTGCCAGCTCACCTACAGGGGAGACCCAGTACTTC
CASSPTGETQYF